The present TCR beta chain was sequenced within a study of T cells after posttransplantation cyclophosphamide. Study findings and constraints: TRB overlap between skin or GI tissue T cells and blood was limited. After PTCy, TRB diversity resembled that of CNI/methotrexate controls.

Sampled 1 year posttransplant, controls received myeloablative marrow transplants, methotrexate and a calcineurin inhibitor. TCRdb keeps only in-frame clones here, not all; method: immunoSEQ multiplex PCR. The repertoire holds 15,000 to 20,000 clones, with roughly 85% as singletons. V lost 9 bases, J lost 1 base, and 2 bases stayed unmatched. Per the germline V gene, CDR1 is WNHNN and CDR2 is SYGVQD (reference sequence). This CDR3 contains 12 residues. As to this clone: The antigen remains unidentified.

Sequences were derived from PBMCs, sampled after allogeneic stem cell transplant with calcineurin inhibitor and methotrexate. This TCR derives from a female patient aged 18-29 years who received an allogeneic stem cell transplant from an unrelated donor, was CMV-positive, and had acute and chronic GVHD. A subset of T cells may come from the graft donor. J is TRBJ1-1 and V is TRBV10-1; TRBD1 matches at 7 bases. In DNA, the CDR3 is TGCGCCAGGGAGGGGGCGAACACTGAAGCTTTCTTT. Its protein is CAREGANTEAFF.